The 15 T cell receptor beta chains in this list originate from one sample, sequenced in a study of shared clonotypes between healthy human individuals. The table came from immunoSEQ multiplex PCR; TCRdb's copy has only in-frame clones and leaves some out. The table records 450,000 to 500,000 clones, 70% to 80% of them present only once. The sequenced material came from PBMCs. These receptors came from a woman between 40 and 50 years old in good health. Some clones in this sample may be carry-over from other donors' samples.

The chain combines TRBV19 with TRBJ2-7; perhaps D is TRBD1 or TRBD2 (5 bases each). This CDR3 comprises 15 residues. Trimming took off 4 bases at V and 3 bases at J, with 16 bases between the two ends. Germline assignment: CDR1 LNHDA and CDR2 SQIVND (reference sequence). The CDR3 here is CASSKVVGPFYEQYF. CDR3 DNA: TGTGCCAGTAGTAAGGTCGTGGGACCCTTCTACGAGCAGTACTTC.

The DNA for the CDR3 is TGTGCCTGGAGGGCCCCCAATCAGCCCCAGCATTTT. It is translated as CAWRAPNQPQHF. This chain connects TRBV30 to TRBJ1-5; no clear D. Germline CDR1 GTSNPN, CDR2 SVGIG (reference sequence). Trimming left V 3 bases short and J 3 bases short, with 6 bases between. The CDR3 totals 12 residues.

The chain combines TRBV15 with TRBJ1-6, with D hard to call. The V and J ends lost 9 bases and 5 bases respectively, with 14 bases between them. This CDR3 has 14 residues. Germline V gene sequence: CDR1 LNHNV, CDR2 YYDKDF (reference sequence). The CDR3 nucleotides read TGTGCCACAGGCCGCACAGCAGATAATTCACCCCTCCACTTT. It translates to CATGRTADNSPLHF.

With respect to this clone: Being one base from a much bigger clone, this may be a read error. Other DNA sequences from this sample encode an identical CDR3 as well. The chain joins TRBV4-3 to TRBJ2-2, with D hard to call. CDR3 length equals 16 residues. Germline values: CDR1 LGHNA, CDR2 YSLEER. CDR3 region: CASSQGWLGNTGELFF. The CDR3 DNA reads as TGCGCCAGTAGCCAAGGGTGGTTAGGAAACACCGGGGAGCTGTTTTTT.

V is TRBV5-3 and J is TRBJ1-4; D remains unclear. TRBV5-3 is flagged as an ORF with uncertain function. The length of the CDR3 is 14 residues. With 1 base removed from V and 5 bases from J, the gap between germline ends came to 9 bases. The CDR3 is CARSLYPINEKLFF. The CDR3 DNA sequence: TGTGCCAGAAGCTTGTACCCTATAAATGAAAAACTGTTTTTT.

This clone has more than one count but fewer than ten. The chain combines TRBV2 with TRBJ1-5, with a possible D match to TRBD1 (6 bases). The CDR3 covers 15 residues. Between the trimmed V and J ends, which lost 7 bases and 2 bases, there was a span of 15 bases. Germline V CDR1 and CDR2: SNHLY, FYNNEI. CDR3 amino acids: CASTGRGGGNQPQHF. In nucleotides, the CDR3 is TGTGCCAGCACCGGACGAGGGGGAGGCAATCAGCCCCAGCATTTT.

The chain is built from TRBV9 and TRBJ2-3; D not resolved. The CDR3 length is 17 residues. V dropped 3 bases and J dropped 0 bases, with 17 bases sitting between them. Germline lookup yields CDR1 SGDLS and CDR2 YYNGEE. The CDR3, as DNA: TGTGCCAGCAGCGCTCCCCTCGGCGGAGCTAGCACAGATACGCAGTATTTT. The encoded protein is CASSAPLGGASTDTQYF.

With regard to this clone: A junction boundary mismatches the germline segment, possibly from a read error. This rearrangement joins TRBV5-8 to TRBJ2-2, with TRBD1 matching 9 bases. The CDR3 loop spans 15 amino acids. Germline-derived CDR1 and CDR2 are SGHTS and YDEGEE. The DNA for the CDR3 is TGTGCCAGCAGCTTGACAGGGGGCCCCACCGGGGGGCTGTTTTTT. Amino acid sequence: CASSLTGGPTGGLFF. Full variable domain (remainder filled in from reference TRBV5-8 and TRBJ2-2): EAGVTQSPTHLIKTRGQQATLRCSPISGHTSVYWYQQALGLGLQFLLWYDEGEERNRGNFPPRFSGRQFPNYSSELNVNALELEDSALYLCASSLTGGPTGGLFFGEGSRLTVL.

The CDR3 spells CASSPGTGGKHEQFF. CDR3 sequence (DNA): TGTGCCAGCTCACCGGGGACAGGGGGGAAGCATGAGCAGTTCTTC. V and J are TRBV18 and TRBJ2-1; 11 nucleotides line up with TRBD1. With 3 bases clipped from V and 8 bases from J, the junction kept 6 bases outside the gene matches. CDR1 is KGHSH, CDR2 LQKENI, per germline. CDR3 length equals 15 residues. Supplemented by reference TRBV18 and TRBJ2-1, the full variable domain reads NAGVMQNPRHLVRRRGQEARLRCSPMKGHSHVYWYRQLPEEGLKFMVYLQKENIIDESGMPKERFSAEFPKEGPSILRIQQVVRGDSAAYFCASSPGTGGKHEQFFGPGTRLTVL.

The V and J genes are TRBV28 and TRBJ2-5; D uncertain. Germline CDR1 and CDR2: MDHEN and SYDVKM. The CDR3 has 12 residues. Trimming removed 6 bases at V and 4 bases at J, with 9 bases between. CDR3 protein: CASSYRSETQYF. The CDR3, as DNA: TGTGCCAGCAGCTACAGATCAGAGACCCAGTACTTC.

This clone turned up a few times. V gene TRBV4-2 combines with J gene TRBJ2-5; 11 bases match TRBD2. The trim removed 2 bases at V and 0 bases at J, leaving 5 bases unmatched. Germline V gene sequence: CDR1 LGHNA, CDR2 YNFKEQ. The CDR3 contains 17 residues. CDR3 nucleotide sequence: TGTGCCAGCAGCCAACCCCTAGCGGGAGGCCACCAAGAGACCCAGTACTTC. Translating it yields CASSQPLAGGHQETQYF.

This clone was observed a single time. The chain couples TRBV19 to TRBJ1-1; D is possibly TRBD1 (5 bases). The CDR3 runs 13 residues. V lost 3 bases, J lost 5 bases, and 10 bases lay in between. CDR1 LNHDA and CDR2 SQIVND come from the germline V gene (reference sequence). The CDR3 nucleotides are TGTGCCAGTAGTATCGGGGGAGTTACTGAAGCTTTCTTT. This sequence encodes CASSIGGVTEAFF.

V gene TRBV30 combines with J gene TRBJ2-1; D is perhaps TRBD2 (6 bases). This CDR3 spans 12 amino acids. Germline V lookup: CDR1 GTSNPN, CDR2 SVGIG (reference sequence). The V gene lost 2 bases and the J gene lost 9 bases, with 11 bases spanning the gap. The CDR3 coding sequence is TGTGCCTGGAGTACTAGCTTCCTTGAGCAGTTCTTC. This translates into CAWSTSFLEQFF. The complete variable domain, with remaining parts taken from reference TRBV30 and TRBJ2-1, reads SQTIHQWPATLVQPVGSPLSLECTVEGTSNPNLYWYRQAAGRGLQLLFYSVGIGQISSEVPQNLSASRPQDRQFILSSKKLLLSDSGFYLCAWSTSFLEQFFGPGTRLTVL.

The V call is TRBV9, the J call TRBJ2-1, with 7 positions matching TRBD2. V shed 0 bases, J shed 7 bases, and the junction held 7 bases outside the gene matches. The CDR3 sequence is 15 residues long. CDR1 and CDR2 from the germline V gene are SGDLS and YYNGEE. CDR3 in amino acids: CASSVEWEGWNEQFF. The CDR3 DNA follows: TGTGCCAGCAGCGTAGAGTGGGAGGGATGGAATGAGCAGTTCTTC.

The chain uses TRBV28 and TRBJ2-3, with 10 positions matching TRBD2. V was pared by 1 base and J by 3 bases, with 4 bases of the junction left unmatched. CDR1 and CDR2 (germline): MDHEN, SYDVKM. This CDR3 comprises 16 residues. Written as DNA, the CDR3 is TGTGCCAGCAGTTTATTACGAGCGGGAGGGACAGATACGCAGTATTTT. Translated, it gives CASSLLRAGGTDTQYF.